The T cell receptor (beta chain) under discussion was sequenced for a study of radiation and T cells in renal cell carcinoma (dated by TCRdb to about 2020). For the study in its entirety: Samples came from a clinical trial, in which primary renal cell carcinomas received 15 Gy stereotactic body radiation therapy followed by nephrectomy 4 weeks later. In the 53 samples combined, around 3.9 million unique CDR3 nucleotide sequences were found, encoding 2.5 million to 3 million unique CDR3 amino acid sequences. TCR beta sequencing covered fewer than 60 samples in total, comprising 25 or so tumors and some 27 peripheral blood samples.

V is shortened by 1 base, J by 0 bases, and the region joining them spans 7 bases. CDR1 and CDR2 are read off the germline V gene as MGHRA and YSYEKL. The CDR3 numbers 15 residues from cysteine through phenylalanine. The kept DNA is CDR3 alone, 45 bases in frame from the first base. The study at large found these results: In blood, the top tumor clonotypes increased between baseline and 2 weeks post-radiation and then shrank by 4 weeks, which suggests that tumor-resident clones expanded only transiently. No pretreatment tumor biopsies were available, so the baseline intratumoral presence of clonotypes could not be determined. Because the trial had a single-armed design, the trial could not examine how radiation dose or scheduling affected the TCR repertoire. Dynamics of the blood repertoire were not tracked past 4 weeks after treatment.

Comment on this clone: Its antigen remains unidentified. There are no base qualities to consult, and no much larger clone falls within one base.

TCR beta libraries were generated from genomic DNA with the immunoSEQ kit, following the manufacturer's recommendations. To prepare the libraries, a first multiplex PCR with proprietary primers was run, followed by a second PCR that added unique barcodes, and a bead cleanup was done after each round. Each sample batch included a kit-provided positive control reaction and a negative control reaction. The final libraries underwent checking on an Agilent 4200 TapeStation D1000 ScreenTape, volumetric pooling, and quantification by qPCR. Sequencing was performed on an Illumina NextSeq500 using a MidOutput 150-cycle cartridge, with 156 Read1 cycles, 15 Index1 cycles, and the kit custom primers. The pooled library was loaded at approximately 1 pM with an approximately 21% PhiX control spike-in. Turning to the authors' computational methods: Vendor-processed data were analyzed in R, and a clonotype was defined as all T cells sharing the same CDR3 nucleotide sequence. For clone abundance analyses, frequencies were normalized to the 10,000 most abundant clones in each sample. Public T cell clones, which averaged fewer than five per sample, were excluded before analysis. Tumor-enriched and baseline blood-enriched clonotypes were defined by at least a 32-fold difference in abundance between compartments. A beta-binomial differential abundance model was used to identify clonotypes that expanded or contracted between blood time points. Tumor-blood repertoire similarity was measured with the Baroni-Urbani and Buser coefficient, and group comparisons used two-tailed Wilcoxon tests in R. In TCRdb, the immuneACCESS table is reduced to in-frame sequences with V and J assigned. These tables do not hold every clone; where another copy was compared, an unresolved V gene accounts for under half, and the others remain unexplained. V, J and clone size reflect that table, while D and trimming were determined from the DNA. The sample table shows 87,000 or so clones, and 86% are seen once. Roughly 8% of the sample belongs to the ten largest clones.

Read against the paper, the sample's time point label means: baseline pretreatment blood. Taken with the paper, the label for treatment or condition translates to: 15 Gy SBRT to primary tumor, nephrectomy 4 weeks later. To track tumor-enriched clonotypes, serial peripheral blood was sampled from radiation-treated patients at baseline and at 2 weeks and 4 weeks after SBRT. Renal cell carcinoma with clear cell pathology was present in all patients. The QIAamp DNA Blood Mini Kit (Qiagen) was used to prepare genomic DNA for TCR sequencing. The analyses included just those samples that passed every quality control check.

The chain uses TRBV4-1 and TRBJ1-5, with the D gene too uncertain to name. This specimen consisted of blood, obtained from a patient whose treatment included radiotherapy and nephrectomy. The sequence was collected from a man aged 50 or older with renal cell carcinoma. The DNA is TGCGCCAGCAGCCAAGGGGGATATAGCAATCAGCCCCAGCATTTT. This sequence encodes CASSQGGYSNQPQHF.